A single sample is the source of the 8 T cell receptor beta chains below, sequenced in a study of response to subunit inactivated influenza vaccine. TCRdb redid the calling of the RT-PCR reads with MiXCR, one entry per CDR3 protein. The data show about 540,000 distinct CDR3 sequences, roughly 25% seen once. The same data also went into a second study, on T cells expressing NK-cell markers. That paper states: UMI-tagged 5'RACE template switching yielded the TCR beta cDNA.

Specimen: CD4+ T cells sorted from PBMCs, collected roughly 13 days after vaccination. These receptors originate from a man over 45 who received an inactivated influenza vaccine.

This rearrangement joins TRBV29-1 to TRBJ1-5; possibly TRBD1 for D (5 bases). The CDR3 is made up of 14 amino acids. Germline-derived CDR1 and CDR2 are SQVTM and ANQGSEA. V was cut by 5 bases and J by 3 bases, with 14 bases left in between. As DNA, the CDR3 is TGCAGCGTTACCGCCGGGGGGAACAATCAGCCCCAGCATTTT. Residues: CSVTAGGNNQPQHF.

This clonotype was counted a few times. The chain carries TRBV10-3 and TRBJ2-7; D is possibly TRBD1 (5 bases). The CDR3 runs to 15 residues. Germline V lookup: CDR1 ENHRY, CDR2 SYGVKD. Trimming left V 3 bases short and J 0 bases short, with 12 bases between. CDR3 DNA sequence: TGTGCCATCAGTGACGTGCCCGACAGCTCCTACGAGCAGTACTTC. This encodes CAISDVPDSSYEQYF.

The chain uses TRBV7-8 and TRBJ2-3; 12 bases map to TRBD2. The CDR3 has 16 amino acids. With 5 bases clipped from V and 4 bases from J, the junction kept 7 bases outside the gene matches. Per the germline V gene, CDR1 is SGHVS and CDR2 is FQNEAQ. CDR3 bases: TGTGCCAGCAGCAAGACTAGCGGGAGAGACGCAGATACGCAGTATTTT. Translation gives CASSKTSGRDADTQYF. Complete variable domain (other parts from reference TRBV7-8 and TRBJ2-3): GAGVSQSPRYKVAKRGQDVALRCDPISGHVSLFWYQQALGQGPEFLTYFQNEAQLDKSGLPSDRFFAERPEGSVSTLKIQRTQQEDSAVYLCASSKTSGRDADTQYFGPGTRLTVL.

Concerning this clonotype itself: One base away lies a much larger clone, so this may be a sequencing read error. V usage is TRBV7-2 and J usage is TRBJ2-2; 7 nucleotides line up with TRBD1. The ends lost 4 bases at V and 6 bases at J; junction bases unmatched: 5. The germline V gene has CDR1 SGHTA and CDR2 FQGNSA. CDR3 length equals 14 residues. CDR3 sequence: CASSSRQGAGELFF. The DNA for the CDR3 is TGTGCCAGCAGCTCACGACAGGGCGCCGGGGAGCTGTTTTTT.

The chain is built from TRBV5-1 and TRBJ2-1; 7 bases map to TRBD1. There are 15 residues in the CDR3. Unmatched junction bases numbered 7, after V lost 4 bases and J lost 3 bases. Germline V lookup: CDR1 SGHRS, CDR2 YFSETQ. The CDR3 here is CASSLGDSLYNEQFF. The CDR3 nucleotides are TGCGCCAGCAGCCTTGGGGACAGCCTCTACAATGAGCAGTTCTTC.

The J gene is TRBJ2-1, the V gene TRBV15, with unresolved D. CDR1 LNHNV and CDR2 YYDKDF come from the germline V gene (reference sequence). The V and J ends lost 5 bases and 10 bases respectively, with 12 bases between them. This CDR3 comprises 12 residues. The CDR3 here is CATSSHLGEQFF. The CDR3 region has the DNA TGTGCCACCAGCTCCCATTTAGGAGAGCAGTTCTTC.

This clonotype was seen only a few times. The rearrangement links TRBV28 to TRBJ2-7; TRBD2 might be the D (5 bases). Trimming took off 3 bases at V and 6 bases at J, with 18 bases between the two ends. This CDR3 is 15 amino acids long. Looked up from germline, CDR1 is MDHEN and CDR2 is SYDVKM. The CDR3 reads CASSFSETGRSEQYF. DNA of the CDR3: TGTGCCAGCAGTTTCTCAGAGACGGGAAGGAGCGAGCAGTACTTC.

This clonotype was seen many times. V is TRBV9 and J is TRBJ2-5, with no clear D. The CDR3 covers 12 residues. Germline V gene lookup returns CDR1 SGDLS and CDR2 YYNGEE. Trimming took 0 bases from V and 4 from J, leaving 4 bases between them. The CDR3 here is CASSVDGETQYF. CDR3 coding DNA: TGTGCCAGCAGCGTAGATGGAGAGACCCAGTACTTC.